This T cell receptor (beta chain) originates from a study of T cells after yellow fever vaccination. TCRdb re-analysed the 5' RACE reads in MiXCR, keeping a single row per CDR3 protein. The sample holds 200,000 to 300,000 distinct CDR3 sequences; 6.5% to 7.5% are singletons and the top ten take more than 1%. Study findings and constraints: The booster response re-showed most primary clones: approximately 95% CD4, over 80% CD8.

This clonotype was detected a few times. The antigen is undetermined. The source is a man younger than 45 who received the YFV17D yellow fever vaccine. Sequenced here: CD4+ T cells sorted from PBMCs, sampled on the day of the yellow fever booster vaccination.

The CDR3 loop is CASRLLAGRRLDEQFF. The CDR3, as DNA: TGTGCCAGCAGGTTGCTAGCGGGACGTCGTTTAGATGAGCAGTTCTTC. The chain carries TRBV6-1 and TRBJ2-1, with TRBD2 matching over 9 bases. The V segment lost 6 bases and the J segment 8 bases; nucleotides outside the gene matches: 14. CDR3 length: 16 amino acids. The germline CDR1 and CDR2 sequences are MNHNS and SASEGT.